A few counts support the clone carrying this T cell receptor (beta chain). Trimming removed 3 bases from V and 4 bases from J, with 8 bases in between. Germline assignment: CDR1 MNHEY and CDR2 SMNVEV (reference sequence). The CDR3 has 13 residues. Only in-frame clones appear in the TCRdb table, and some are missing; sequencing was by immunoSEQ multiplex PCR. Of around 39,000 clones listed, 88% were seen once; the top ten hold around 1.2%. This specimen belongs to a study of T cell changes during pregnancy in multiple sclerosis. The starting material was CD4+ T cells from peripheral blood mononuclear cells, obtained before pregnancy. The source of this sequence is a female donor with multiple sclerosis, enrolled in a pregnancy study. V and J are TRBV27 and TRBJ2-3; D not resolved. CDR3 region: CASSFSPPDTQYF. CDR3 DNA: TGTGCCAGCAGTTTTAGCCCTCCAGATACGCAGTATTTT.